This TCR beta chain comes out of a study of T cell changes during pregnancy in multiple sclerosis. CDR3 length: 13 residues. The V end was cut by 0 bases, the J end by 4 bases, with 6 bases between. From germline, CDR1 is SGHRS and CDR2 YFSETQ. Assay used: immunoSEQ multiplex PCR; TCRdb lists only in-frame clones, some missing. The sample shows 45,000 to 55,000 clones, about 92% of them seen only once. The sequence came from a female donor with multiple sclerosis, enrolled in a pregnancy study. The starting material was peripheral blood, obtained in the third trimester of pregnancy. The chain is built from TRBV5-1 and TRBJ2-3; D remains ambiguous. In DNA form, the CDR3 reads TGCGCCAGCAGCTTGGAGCCATCAGATACGCAGTATTTT. Amino acids: CASSLEPSDTQYF.